The source of this T cell receptor (beta chain) is a study of cytomegalovirus exposure and HLA in healthy donors. The study, taken as a whole, reports: Cytomegalovirus-associated TCR beta chains were listed, numbering approximately 150.

In nominal health when sampled, donors likely had unrecorded immune exposures nonetheless. Comments on this clone: What it recognizes is unknown.

The PCR had 60 Vbeta and 13 Jbeta primers. The authors' processing: An analysis performed later counted roughly 80 million unique TCR beta chains (around 11 million of them shared). Profiling relied on immunoSEQ multiplex PCR, and the TCRdb table lists in-frame clones only, not all of them. V and J calls and clone size follow that table, whereas D and trimming were derived from the DNA. Among some 130,000 clones listed, more than 70% were seen once. Trimming cost V 7 bases and J 1 base; bases outside gene matches: 8. The length of the CDR3 is 17 residues. CDR1 MRHNA and CDR2 SNTAGT come from the germline V gene.

J is TRBJ2-3 and V is TRBV6-4, with 13 nucleotides matching TRBD2. Sequences were obtained from PBMCs. The clonotype originates from a woman aged 55-69 years in good health and CMV-seronegative. The CDR3 is CASNQTSGGAGTDTQYF. DNA of the CDR3: TGTGCCAGCAACCAAACTAGCGGGGGGGCTGGCACAGATACGCAGTATTTT.